This T cell receptor (beta chain) was sequenced for a study of blood T cell repertoires in COVID-19. Study-wide context: Whether acute or convalescent, the COVID-19 samples came from the United States, Italy and Spain. PBMCs, B-cell-depleted T cells, or T cells provided the cDNA or gDNA that made up the material.

Trimming stripped 4 bases from V and 4 bases from J, with 11 bases between. The CDR3 loop spans 15 amino acids. From germline, CDR1 is LNHDA and CDR2 SQIVND (reference sequence). Source study methods: Researchers report that nucleated cell counts were estimated from reference gene primer amplification. The data were produced by immunoSEQ multiplex PCR, yet TCRdb's version contains in-frame clones alone and is incomplete. That table gives V, J and clone size, and the DNA gave D and trimming. The table lists about 110,000 clones, around 80% of them singletons. This TCR came from a human donor in a cohort sampled during active or convalescent COVID-19. The chain uses TRBV19 and TRBJ1-6; D perhaps matches TRBD1 (5 bases). Sequencing input: peripheral blood. CDR3 nucleotides: TGTGCCAGTAGTACACAGGTTCTGTATAATTCACCCCTCCACTTT. Amino acid sequence: CASSTQVLYNSPLHF.